The 8 T cell receptor beta chains below come from one sample, sequenced in a study of T cell responses to AZD1222 COVID-19 vaccine. The table came from immunoSEQ multiplex PCR; TCRdb's copy has only in-frame clones and leaves some out. Of roughly 150,000 clones in the sample, over 80% were seen once. The sample here was peripheral blood, taken 28 days after the second AZD1222 dose. All receptors come from an adult who received the AZD1222 COVID-19 vaccine.

The rearrangement joins TRBV7-8 to TRBJ2-7, with 7 positions matching TRBD1. The CDR3 is 13 residues long. The germline gives CDR1 SGHVS, CDR2 FQNEAQ. Germline trimming cut 5 bases from V and 7 bases from J; bases unmatched to any gene: 8. As DNA, the CDR3 is TGTGCCAGCAGCGTTGACAGGGCGTGGGAGCAGTACTTC. This encodes CASSVDRAWEQYF.

The V and J genes are TRBV7-9 and TRBJ2-7; no definite D call. The CDR3 totals 14 residues. With 5 bases removed from V and 0 bases from J, the gap between germline ends came to 11 bases. Germline V gene lookup returns CDR1 SEHNR and CDR2 FQNEAQ (reference sequence). In nucleotides, the CDR3 is TGTGCCAGCAGCCCCGAAGCTAACTCCTACGAGCAGTACTTC. Its protein is CASSPEANSYEQYF.

The rearrangement links TRBV5-1 to TRBJ2-5; D call uncertain. Trimming removed 4 bases at V and 5 bases at J, with 9 bases between. CDR1 is SGHRS and CDR2 is YFSETQ in the germline V gene. The CDR3 length is 12 residues. CDR3 DNA: TGCGCCAGCAGCAGCGAGGATGAGACCCAGTACTTC. Amino acid sequence: CASSSEDETQYF.

As regards this clone: Other DNA sequences of this sample code for an identical CDR3. This chain connects TRBV2 to TRBJ1-1; D is unclear. This CDR3 comprises 13 residues. The ends were cut back, 3 bases at V and 1 base at J, with 6 bases in the middle. Germline values: CDR1 SNHLY, CDR2 FYNNEI. The CDR3 DNA sequence: TGTGCCAGCAGTGAGGCAGGGAACACTGAAGCTTTCTTT. Protein: CASSEAGNTEAFF.

This CDR3 is CASSPPPRGHGYTF. CDR3 DNA sequence: TGTGCCAGCAGTCCGCCCCCCAGGGGCCATGGCTACACCTTC. The chain is built from TRBV28 and TRBJ1-2; D is perhaps TRBD1 (6 bases). CDR1 is MDHEN, CDR2 SYDVKM, per germline. The length of the CDR3 is 14 residues. V lost 5 bases and J lost 6, with 16 bases in between.

The chain is built from TRBV20-1 and TRBJ1-6; 8 bases match TRBD1. V lost 3 bases, J lost 9 bases, and 19 bases stayed unmatched. The CDR3 runs 18 residues. Germline V lookup: CDR1 DFQATT, CDR2 SNEGSKA (reference sequence). CDR3 DNA: TGCAGTGCTAGTCGAGTCCCGGACAGGGTGAGGTTCTCTTCACCCCTCCACTTT. This sequence encodes CSASRVPDRVRFSSPLHF.

CDR3 sequence: CATGTGTGAYEQYF. CDR3 in DNA: TGTGCCACCGGGACCGGGACAGGGGCCTACGAGCAGTACTTC. The rearrangement uses TRBV2 and TRBJ2-7; 10 bases match TRBD1. Trimming at V came to 10 bases and at J to 2 bases, leaving 8 bases not matched to a gene. The CDR3 runs to 14 residues. Germline CDR1 SNHLY, CDR2 FYNNEI. Based on the CDR3 plus reference TRBV2 and TRBJ2-7, the full variable domain is EPEVTQTPSHQVTQMGQEVILRCVPISNHLYFYWYRQILGQKVEFLVSFYNNEISEKSEIFDDQFSVERPDGSNFTLKIRSTKLEDSAMYFCATGTGTGAYEQYFGPGTRLTVT.

This chain joins TRBV10-3 and TRBJ2-3, with D perhaps matching TRBD1 (5 bases). The germline CDR1 and CDR2 sequences are ENHRY and SYGVKD. Trimming shortened V by 4 bases and J by 1 base, and 9 bases separated the two germline ends. The CDR3 loop spans 14 amino acids. CDR3 loop: CAISGGRGTDTQYF. The CDR3 DNA is TGTGCCATCAGTGGGGGCCGGGGCACAGATACGCAGTATTTT.